This TCR beta chain was profiled in a study of blood T cell repertoires in COVID-19. About the research overall: Sources were T cells, B-cell-depleted T cells, or PBMCs; the material itself was cDNA or gDNA.

CDR3 length: 15 amino acids. J lost 6 bases, V lost 5 bases, and 7 bases had no gene match. The germline V gene encodes CDR1 MDHEN and CDR2 SYDVKM. Assay used: immunoSEQ multiplex PCR; TCRdb lists only in-frame clones, some missing. This sample has hundreds of thousands of clones, with 70% to 90% found just once. This receptor was identified in a man aged 40-49 years in a cohort exposed to, infected with or recovered from COVID-19 (not recorded which). Material: PBMCs or T cells enriched from blood (not recorded which). J is TRBJ1-6 and V is TRBV28, with 7 bases aligning to TRBD1. The CDR3 DNA reads as TGTGCCAGCAGTCACGGGGACAGCCGTAATTCACCCCTCCACTTT. Protein product: CASSHGDSRNSPLHF.